This T cell receptor (beta chain) was recovered during a study of blood T cell repertoires in COVID-19. Whole-study context: T cells, B-cell-depleted T cells, or PBMCs provided the cDNA or gDNA that served as material.

Recruited during active infection, patients (from Seattle) were subsequently followed longitudinally. The length of the CDR3 is 17 residues. After removal of 3 bases from V and 5 bases from J, the junction contained 11 bases not matched to a gene. Per the germline V gene, CDR1 is MDHEN and CDR2 is SYDVKM. This clone has only a few counts. Sequenced by immunoSEQ multiplex PCR; TCRdb stores in-frame clones only, minus some. The repertoire holds hundreds of thousands of clones, with roughly four fifths as singletons. The chain recombines TRBV28 with TRBJ2-1; 9 nucleotides line up with TRBD2. Specimen: peripheral blood. The receptor was isolated from a woman of 80 years or more with COVID-19, enrolled during active disease. The CDR3 protein is CASSFIGLATSDNEQFF. DNA for the CDR3: TGTGCCAGCAGTTTCATTGGACTAGCGACGTCCGACAATGAGCAGTTCTTC.